The 23 T cell receptor beta chains listed next were all sequenced from one sample in a study of PD-1 blockade in classical Hodgkin lymphoma. Sample time point: cycle 4 day 1 (C4D1), after 6 weeks of nivolumab. Every one of the patients relapsed after autologous stem cell transplantation (brentuximab vedotin exposure was variable). Method: immunoSEQ multiplex PCR; TCRdb's copy keeps in-frame clones and lacks some. The profile shows tens of thousands of clones, less than 75% of them singletons. The sample consisted of peripheral blood mononuclear cells (PBMCs), taken before the fourth cycle of nivolumab. The receptors shown here come from a human donor with classical Hodgkin lymphoma.

V is TRBV2 and J is TRBJ1-5; 8 nucleotides line up with TRBD1. V lost 6 bases and J lost 2; bases outside the gene matches: 3. This CDR3 comprises 14 residues. Germline V gene lookup returns CDR1 SNHLY and CDR2 FYNNEI. The CDR3 sequence is CASSQDRGNQPQHF. CDR3 in DNA: TGTGCCAGCAGCCAGGACAGGGGCAATCAGCCCCAGCATTTT.

The chain carries TRBV7-6 and TRBJ1-2, with D tentatively TRBD1 (5 bases). Trimming took off 5 bases at V and 4 bases at J, with 17 bases between the two ends. The CDR3 covers 15 residues. Germline V gives CDR1 SGHVS, CDR2 FNYEAQ. The CDR3 reads CASSPSGALSYGYTF. In nucleotides, the CDR3 is TGTGCCAGCAGCCCTTCTGGGGCCCTTAGCTATGGCTACACCTTC.

This clone came up once. The J gene is TRBJ2-7, the V gene TRBV27; 10 bases are a match to TRBD1. Per the germline V gene, CDR1 is MNHEY and CDR2 is SMNVEV (reference sequence). CDR3 size: 15 residues. V shed 4 bases and J 2 bases; nucleotides not matched to a gene: 5. CDR3 residues: CASSYYGTGAYEQYF. CDR3 coding DNA: TGTGCCAGCAGTTACTACGGGACAGGGGCCTACGAGCAGTACTTC.

The CDR3 DNA reads as TGTGCCAGCACCCTTAGCGGGTCCACAGATACGCAGTATTTT. Translated: CASTLSGSTDTQYF. The chain recombines TRBV6-5 with TRBJ2-3; 7 bases match TRBD2. This CDR3 comprises 14 residues. Trimming took 7 bases from V and 2 from J; bases not matched to a gene: 6. Germline V gene sequence: CDR1 MNHEY, CDR2 SVGAGI.

The chain carries TRBV30 and TRBJ2-7, with D perhaps matching TRBD1 or TRBD2 (5 bases each). CDR1 is GTSNPN and CDR2 is SVGIG in the germline V gene (reference sequence). V was shortened by 4 bases and J by 1 base, with 14 bases between the two germline ends. This CDR3 has 14 residues. DNA for the CDR3: TGTGCCTGGACGTGGGACCAGGCATCCTACGAGCAGTACTTC. Translation: CAWTWDQASYEQYF.

The chain recombines TRBV19 with TRBJ2-1; perhaps D is TRBD1 or TRBD2 (8 bases each). With 4 bases removed from V and 5 bases from J, the gap between germline ends came to 18 bases. The CDR3 totals 16 residues. Germline loops: CDR1 LNHDA, CDR2 SQIVND (reference sequence). The CDR3 spells CASSTYSGDRNNEQFF. CDR3 DNA sequence: TGTGCCAGTAGTACCTATAGCGGGGACAGGAACAATGAGCAGTTCTTC.

The rearrangement links TRBV28 to TRBJ1-2; TRBD1 aligns across 7 bases. The CDR3 has 15 amino acids. The V gene's germline CDR1 is MDHEN and CDR2 SYDVKM. Trimming at V came to 2 bases and at J to 4 bases, leaving 7 bases not matched to a gene. CDR3 amino acids: CASSLRPTGTYGYTF. In DNA form, the CDR3 reads TGTGCCAGCAGTTTACGCCCGACAGGGACCTATGGCTACACCTTC.

This chain uses TRBV7-6 with TRBJ1-3, with 9 bases matching TRBD1. From germline, CDR1 is SGHVS and CDR2 FNYEAQ. The CDR3 is made up of 16 amino acids. V lost 5 bases to trimming and J lost 0 bases; unmatched junction nucleotides: 5. The DNA of the CDR3 is TGTGCCAGCAGCCGGGGACAGGGCACCTCTGGAAACACCATATATTTT. Translation gives CASSRGQGTSGNTIYF.

A remark on this clone: A read error is likely here: a far larger clone is one base away. Distinct nucleotide sequences in the sample also encode this CDR3. The V gene is TRBV5-4, the J gene TRBJ2-7; a weak D match, TRBD2 (6 bases). V dropped 4 bases and J dropped 4 bases, with 15 bases sitting between them. CDR1 is SGHNT and CDR2 is YYREEE in the germline V gene (reference sequence). The CDR3 is made up of 14 amino acids. The CDR3 loop reads CASSQRQGGYEQYF. The CDR3 region has the DNA TGTGCCAGCAGCCAACGTCAGGGAGGATACGAGCAGTACTTC.

This clone was recorded once. This sequence joins TRBV15 and TRBJ1-1, with a weak D call TRBD1 (5 bases). The germline V gene encodes CDR1 LNHNV and CDR2 YYDKDF (reference sequence). V lost 3 bases and J 0 bases, leaving 8 bases between the germline ends. There are 14 residues in the CDR3. CDR3 sequence (DNA): TGTGCCACCAGCAGGACAGTAATGAACACTGAAGCTTTCTTT. It yields the protein CATSRTVMNTEAFF. Full variable domain (rest looked up from reference TRBV15 and TRBJ1-1): DAMVIQNPRYQVTQFGKPVTLSCSQTLNHNVMYWYQQKSSQAPKLLFHYYDKDFNNEADTPDNFQSRRPNTSFCFLDIRSPGLGDTAMYLCATSRTVMNTEAFFGQGTRLTVV.

This clone was recorded a few times. This chain links TRBV2 with TRBJ1-5; 8 bases agree with TRBD1. The CDR3 covers 17 residues. V lost 5 bases, J lost 7 bases, and 16 bases stayed unmatched. Germline values: CDR1 SNHLY, CDR2 FYNNEI. This CDR3 is CASSPPTHRTGSQPQHF. The CDR3 nucleotides are TGTGCCAGCAGTCCACCCACTCATAGGACAGGGAGCCAGCCCCAGCATTTT. The variable domain in full, with the rest retrieved from reference TRBV2 and TRBJ1-5, is EPEVTQTPSHQVTQMGQEVILRCVPISNHLYFYWYRQILGQKVEFLVSFYNNEISEKSEIFDDQFSVERPDGSNFTLKIRSTKLEDSAMYFCASSPPTHRTGSQPQHFGDGTRLSIL.

This clone has more than one count but fewer than ten. The V gene is TRBV29-1, the J gene TRBJ2-7, with TRBD2 as a possible D gene (6 bases). CDR3 length: 11 amino acids. The V end was cut by 4 bases, the J end by 5 bases, with 9 bases between. The germline V gene has CDR1 SQVTM and CDR2 ANQGSEA. This CDR3 is CSVVRGNEQYF. The DNA of the CDR3 is TGCAGCGTTGTGCGGGGCAACGAGCAGTACTTC.

This clone has more than one count but fewer than ten. The gene calls are TRBV6-6 and TRBJ2-3; a weak D match, TRBD2 (6 bases). Germline CDR1 MNHNY, CDR2 SVGAGI (reference sequence). The CDR3 is 14 amino acids. The V and J ends lost 6 bases and 0 bases respectively, with 10 bases between them. In nucleotides, the CDR3 is TGTGCCAGCAGGCTCCTAGCGAGCACAGATACGCAGTATTTT. This gives the protein CASRLLASTDTQYF.

The rearrangement joins TRBV7-2 to TRBJ2-7; 10 bases are a match to TRBD1. In germline, CDR1 is SGHTA, CDR2 FQGNSA. The CDR3 totals 13 residues. Germline trimming cut 5 bases from V and 13 bases from J; bases unmatched to any gene: 11. In nucleotides, the CDR3 is TGTGCCAGCAGCCCCGGGCAGGGACAGGGGATCTACTTC. This translates into CASSPGQGQGIYF.

CDR3 sequence reads: CASWASGRDSYNEQFF. DNA of the CDR3: TGTGCCAGCTGGGCTAGCGGGAGAGACTCCTACAATGAGCAGTTCTTC. The chain combines TRBV2 with TRBJ2-1, with TRBD2 matching over 10 bases. This CDR3 is built from 16 residues. Germline-derived CDR1 and CDR2 are SNHLY and FYNNEI. With 8 bases clipped from V and 0 bases from J, the junction kept 7 bases outside the gene matches.

DNA of the CDR3: TGTGCCAGTAGTCTGGGGCCAAATCGGCTTGTGGGGCAGTACTTC. It encodes CASSLGPNRLVGQYF. V is TRBV19 and J is TRBJ2-7, with D possibly matching TRBD1 (5 bases). From germline, CDR1 is LNHDA and CDR2 SQIVND (reference sequence). The V end was cut by 5 bases, the J end by 9 bases, with 23 bases between. The CDR3 extends over 15 amino acids.

Only one count was recorded for this clone. The gene calls are TRBV5-1 and TRBJ2-6; 7 bases are a match to TRBD1. Per the germline V gene, CDR1 is SGHRS and CDR2 is YFSETQ. The V and J ends lost 5 bases and 1 base, in that order; junction bases with no gene match: 3. This CDR3 contains 15 residues. CDR3 residues: CASRTGWSGANVLTF. Written as DNA, the CDR3 is TGCGCCAGCAGGACAGGGTGGTCTGGGGCCAACGTCCTGACTTTC.

This clone is medium-sized (0.01 to 0.1%). At the DNA level, this CDR3 is encoded by other sequences in the same sample as well. The chain combines TRBV19 with TRBJ1-1; 8 positions agree with TRBD1. Germline CDR1 is LNHDA and CDR2 is SQIVND (reference sequence). The CDR3 sequence is 16 residues long. With 8 bases clipped from V and 11 bases from J, the junction kept 22 bases outside the gene matches. The chain's CDR3 is CASATPGGEEGPPAFF. The CDR3 region has the DNA TGTGCCAGTGCCACCCCAGGGGGCGAGGAAGGCCCCCCGGCTTTCTTT.

This rearrangement joins TRBV30 to TRBJ2-3, with TRBD1 as a possible D gene (5 bases). Germline loops: CDR1 GTSNPN, CDR2 SVGIG (reference sequence). The CDR3 is 17 amino acids. V was pared by 2 bases and J by 0 bases, with 18 bases between. The CDR3, as DNA: TGTGCCTGGAGTCCCGGAAGGGCAGGGTTAAGCACAGATACGCAGTATTTT. Protein product: CAWSPGRAGLSTDTQYF.

The gene calls are TRBV6-1 and TRBJ1-1; no reliable D call. Germline loops: CDR1 MNHNS, CDR2 SASEGT. The CDR3 is made up of 13 amino acids. Trimming took off 2 bases at V and 6 bases at J, with 10 bases between the two ends. Written as DNA, the CDR3 is TGTGCCAGCAGTGAACAGGAAAGGTCTGAAGCTTTCTTT. Translated: CASSEQERSEAFF.

This chain links TRBV6-6 with TRBJ1-1; 8 positions match TRBD1. The germline CDR1 and CDR2 sequences are MNHNY and SVGAGI (reference sequence). After removal of 3 bases from V and 4 bases from J, the junction contained 7 bases not matched to a gene. The CDR3 is 15 residues long. The DNA of the CDR3 is TGTGCCAGCAGTTATCTACAGGGGGTGAGCACTGAAGCTTTCTTT. Protein: CASSYLQGVSTEAFF.

The gene calls are TRBV7-9 and TRBJ1-1; D is perhaps TRBD1 (5 bases). Germline loops: CDR1 SEHNR, CDR2 FQNEAQ (reference sequence). The CDR3 is 13 amino acids. Trimming removed 2 bases at V and 4 bases at J, with 8 bases between. This CDR3 reads CASSLMGGTEAFF. CDR3 in DNA: TGTGCCAGCAGCTTAATGGGGGGCACTGAAGCTTTCTTT.

This sequence joins TRBV7-6 and TRBJ2-5, with 10 nucleotides matching TRBD2. The germline CDR1 and CDR2 sequences are SGHVS and FNYEAQ. This CDR3 is built from 17 residues. The ends lost 3 bases at V and 3 bases at J; junction bases unmatched: 10. The CDR3 sequence: CASSLAASGGMEETQYF. The CDR3 DNA is TGTGCCAGCAGCTTGGCAGCTAGCGGGGGTATGGAAGAGACCCAGTACTTC.